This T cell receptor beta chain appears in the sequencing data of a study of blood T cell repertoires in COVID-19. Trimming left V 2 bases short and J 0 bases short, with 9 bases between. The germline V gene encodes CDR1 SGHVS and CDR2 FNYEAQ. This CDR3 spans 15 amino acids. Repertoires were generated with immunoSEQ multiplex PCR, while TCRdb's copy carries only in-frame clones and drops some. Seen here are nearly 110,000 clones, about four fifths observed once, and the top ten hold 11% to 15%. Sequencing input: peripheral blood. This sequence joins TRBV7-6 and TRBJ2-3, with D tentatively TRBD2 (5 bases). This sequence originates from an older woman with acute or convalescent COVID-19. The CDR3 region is CASSLLRTSTDTQYF. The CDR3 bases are TGTGCCAGCAGCTTATTACGGACTAGCACAGATACGCAGTATTTT.